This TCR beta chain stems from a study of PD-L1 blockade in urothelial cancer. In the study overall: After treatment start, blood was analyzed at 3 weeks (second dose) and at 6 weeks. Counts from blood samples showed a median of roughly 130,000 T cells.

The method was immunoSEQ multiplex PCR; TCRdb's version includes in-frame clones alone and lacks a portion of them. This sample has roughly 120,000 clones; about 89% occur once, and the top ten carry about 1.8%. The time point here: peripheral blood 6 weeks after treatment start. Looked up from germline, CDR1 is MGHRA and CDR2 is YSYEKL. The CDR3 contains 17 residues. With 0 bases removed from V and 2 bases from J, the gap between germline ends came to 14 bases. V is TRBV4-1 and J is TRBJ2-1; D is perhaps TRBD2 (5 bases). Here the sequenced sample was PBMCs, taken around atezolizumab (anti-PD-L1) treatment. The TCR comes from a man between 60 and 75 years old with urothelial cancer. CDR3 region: CASSQDIRGEPYNEQFF. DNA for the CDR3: TGCGCCAGCAGCCAAGATATTCGGGGTGAACCCTACAATGAGCAGTTCTTC.